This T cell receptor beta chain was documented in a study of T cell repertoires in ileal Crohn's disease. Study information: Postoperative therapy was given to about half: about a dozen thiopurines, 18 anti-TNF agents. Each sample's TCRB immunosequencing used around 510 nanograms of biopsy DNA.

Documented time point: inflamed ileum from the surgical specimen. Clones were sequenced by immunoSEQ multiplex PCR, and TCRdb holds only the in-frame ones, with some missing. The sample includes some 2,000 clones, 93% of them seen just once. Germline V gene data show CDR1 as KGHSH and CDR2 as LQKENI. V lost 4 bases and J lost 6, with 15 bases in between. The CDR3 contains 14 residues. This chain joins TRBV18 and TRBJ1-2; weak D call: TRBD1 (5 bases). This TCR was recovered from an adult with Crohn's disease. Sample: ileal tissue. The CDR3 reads CASSLSEGEDGYTF. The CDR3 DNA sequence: TGTGCCAGCTCACTATCGGAAGGGGAAGATGGCTACACCTTC.